This paragraph covers one TCR beta chain sequence. This clonotype was picked up a small number of times. Its recognized antigen is unknown. Base qualities are not recorded, but no much larger clone differs from it by a single base. Immediately after resection, surgical brain or tumor specimens were cryofrozen in liquid nitrogen, and peripheral blood cells were collected at the same time. There are 16 amino acids in the CDR3, from cysteine to phenylalanine inclusive. Left in the record is the CDR3 DNA by itself, 48 bases read in frame from the first base. A distance of 12 bases separates the germline ends of V and J, which lose 4 bases and 2 bases respectively. The germline V gene supplies CDR1 MNHEY and CDR2 SVGEGT. The data stem from a study of glioma-infiltrating T cells (dated by TCRdb to about 2016). Some background on the complete study: The low-grade gliomas were WHO grade II oligodendrogliomas or astrocytomas, while the glioblastomas were WHO grade IV tumors sampled at initial diagnosis rather than at recurrent diagnosis. Before surgery, glioma patients were given dexamethasone for six or fewer days. Sequencing coverage of roughly 4- to 11-fold of some 1.1 million peripheral T cells was targeted for blood libraries. TCR alpha- and beta-chain repertoires were sequenced from glioma tissue, non-neoplastic brain tissue and matched peripheral blood mononuclear cells. Each tissue-infiltrating repertoire was compared with the same patient's peripheral blood repertoire to measure divergence between tissue and blood T-cell populations. The paired cohort comprised three low-grade glioma patients, eight or nine primary glioblastoma patients and three non-glioma patients contributing non-neoplastic brain tissue.

Here is what the overall study found, with its caveats: Group comparisons rested on small numbers: three non-neoplastic, three low-grade glioma and 7 or 8 glioblastoma patients. Patients with low tissue-blood divergence were marked by a signature set of shared blood CDR3 motifs, and this signature set was depleted in highly divergent patients. VJ-independent divergence between tissue and blood was below expectation in non-neoplastic patients but above expectation in all gliomas, especially low-grade gliomas. Tissue and blood shared very few CDR3 sequences, a result attributed to high CDR3 diversity and limited sampling.

The iRepertoire nested amplicon-rescue multiplex PCR (arm-PCR) platform was used to amplify TCR alpha and beta CDR3 regions from RNA. The input for one-step reverse transcription and amplification was about 85-450 ng of tissue mRNA or PBMC total RNA. Following bead purification, Illumina adapters were added through a secondary multiplex PCR, and the libraries were then gel-purified between 200 and 400 bp. Libraries carried internal 6-nucleotide barcodes used for demultiplexing. Sequencing of libraries was performed on an Illumina MiSeq with 2x220 or 2x250 nucleotide paired-end reads. The study's own analysis went as follows. Paired reads were merged using FLASH 1.2.11 and were aligned to the GRCh37 human genome using BWA-MEM, after which TRA and TRB reads were extracted. V and J assignment used an IMGT-derived reference of cassette sequences and CDR3 motifs that included pseudogenes. Reads were translated in three frames, and productive CDR3s were defined as those with a C...FGXG motif and no stop codons. A clonotype was defined as a unique combination of a V-J cassette pair and a CDR3 amino acid sequence. Reads were filtered by Hamming distance, thresholded by each sample's sequence error rate in mapped regions. The public reads were run again by TCRdb, first through fastp at Q25 and then through MiXCR, and only productive beta chains were kept. CDR3 protein duplicates are merged, each entry listing the most common genes and DNA. The V and J calls reflect TCRdb's pipeline rather than the authors' work. Across this sample there are approximately 400,000 distinct CDR3 sequences, with approximately 42% seen only once. The top ten clones comprise 12% of the sample.

Rearrangement joined TRBV6-2 or TRBV6-3 to TRBJ2-6, with TRBD1 perhaps the D gene, on 5 matching bases. Source material: glioma tissue, nonneoplastic brain tissue, or PBMCs (not recorded which). This receptor was taken from a human donor with low-grade glioma or glioblastoma, undergoing nonglioma brain surgery, or in good health (not recorded which). The CDR3 protein sequence reads: CASSFSRAAGANVLTF. The nucleotide sequence reads TGTGCCAGCAGTTTCTCCAGGGCGGCTGGGGCCAACGTCCTGACTTTC.